This T cell receptor beta chain derives from a study of T cell clonality in common variable immunodeficiency. Only in-frame clones appear in the TCRdb table, and some are missing; sequencing was by immunoSEQ multiplex PCR. The sample holds about 44,000 clones, and no clone turns up only once. In its sample, this clone was seen many times. The receptor comes from a person aged 18 to 70 in good health. Sequencing was done on a sample of peripheral blood mononuclear cells.

Incomplete CDR3 DNA: TGTGCCAGCAGTGAAGGAGCGCGGAGCTCCTACAATGAG. It codes for CASSEGARSSYNE. The whole CDR3 protein reads CASSEGARSSYNEQFF. The V call is TRBV2, the J call TRBJ2-1; D gene unclear. The sequenced fragment ends 3 residues before the CDR3 boundary, so the rest is inferred from the germline J gene. CDR1 is SNHLY, CDR2 FYNNEI, per germline. The CDR3 totals 16 residues. V shed 1 base and J shed 0 bases, with 10 bases lying between them.